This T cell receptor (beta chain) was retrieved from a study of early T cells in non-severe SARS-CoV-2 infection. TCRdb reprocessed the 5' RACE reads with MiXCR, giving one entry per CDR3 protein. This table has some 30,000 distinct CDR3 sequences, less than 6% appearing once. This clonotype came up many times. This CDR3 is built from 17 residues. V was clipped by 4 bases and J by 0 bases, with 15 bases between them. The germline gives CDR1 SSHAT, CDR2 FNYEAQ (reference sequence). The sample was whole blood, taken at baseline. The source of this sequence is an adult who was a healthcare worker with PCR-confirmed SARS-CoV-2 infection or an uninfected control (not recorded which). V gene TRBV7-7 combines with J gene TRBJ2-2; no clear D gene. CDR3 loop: CASSSYRGRANTGELFF. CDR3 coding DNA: TGTGCCAGCAGCTCGTATCGTGGACGGGCGAACACCGGGGAGCTGTTTTTT. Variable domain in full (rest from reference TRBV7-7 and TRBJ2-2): GAGVSQSPRYKVTKRGQDVTLRCDPISSHATLYWYQQALGQGPEFLTYFNYEAQPDKSGLPSDRFSAERPEGSISTLTIQRTEQRDSAMYRCASSSYRGRANTGELFFGEGSRLTVL.